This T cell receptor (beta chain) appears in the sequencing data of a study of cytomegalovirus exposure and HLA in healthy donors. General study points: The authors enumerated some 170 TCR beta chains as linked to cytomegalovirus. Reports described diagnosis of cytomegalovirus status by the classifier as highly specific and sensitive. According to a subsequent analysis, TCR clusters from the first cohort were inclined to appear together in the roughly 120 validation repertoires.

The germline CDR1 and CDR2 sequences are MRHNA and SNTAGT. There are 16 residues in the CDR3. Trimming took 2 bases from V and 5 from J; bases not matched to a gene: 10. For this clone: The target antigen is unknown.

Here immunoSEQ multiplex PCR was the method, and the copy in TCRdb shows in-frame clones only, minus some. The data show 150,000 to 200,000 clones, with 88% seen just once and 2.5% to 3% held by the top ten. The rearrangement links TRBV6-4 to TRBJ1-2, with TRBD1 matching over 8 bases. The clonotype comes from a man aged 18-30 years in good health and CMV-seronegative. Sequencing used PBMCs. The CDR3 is CASSDTLWTGKYGYTF. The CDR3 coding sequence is TGTGCCAGCAGTGACACCCTTTGGACAGGGAAATATGGCTACACCTTC.